A single sample gave rise to the 24 T cell receptor beta chains below, sequenced in a study of blood T cell repertoires in COVID-19. The protocol was immunoSEQ multiplex PCR, while the TCRdb copy is restricted to in-frame clones and leaves out a portion. The sample has under 150,000 clones; less than 85% are singletons. The specimen was peripheral blood. The source is a woman at least 80 years old with acute or convalescent COVID-19.

The J gene is TRBJ2-5, the V gene TRBV15; 11 bases fit TRBD2. CDR1 LNHNV and CDR2 YYDKDF come from the germline V gene (reference sequence). The CDR3 sequence is 15 residues long. V trimming: 8 bases; J trimming: 4 bases; junction bases outside the gene matches: 9. The CDR3 region is CATASGGFLSETQYF. DNA of the CDR3: TGTGCCACCGCTAGCGGGGGGTTCCTGTCAGAGACCCAGTACTTC.

V and J are TRBV5-4 and TRBJ2-7, with no clear D. Germline loops: CDR1 SGHNT, CDR2 YYREEE (reference sequence). V lost 0 bases to trimming and J lost 4 bases, with 8 bases between them. The CDR3 length is 13 residues. The CDR3, as DNA: TGTGCCAGCAGCTTGGTGGGCCCATACGAGCAGTACTTC. Its translation: CASSLVGPYEQYF.

In this sample, this clone turned up once. The chain recombines TRBV19 with TRBJ1-4; D perhaps matches TRBD1 (6 bases). Germline V gene data show CDR1 as LNHDA and CDR2 as SQIVND (reference sequence). The CDR3 length is 17 residues. V lost 1 base and J lost 5, with 17 bases in between. CDR3 in DNA: TGTGCCAGTAGTATAGTAGGCAGGGGTGGTGGAAATGAAAAACTGTTTTTT. Translation gives CASSIVGRGGGNEKLFF.

This chain connects TRBV6-6 to TRBJ1-6; no firm D call. CDR3 size: 17 residues. The germline gives CDR1 MNHNY, CDR2 SVGAGI (reference sequence). The ends were cut back, 5 bases at V and 9 bases at J, with 23 bases in the middle. The CDR3 sequence is CASSLSRRATGGSPLHF. The CDR3 DNA follows: TGTGCCAGCAGTCTCTCGAGGAGGGCAACGGGAGGTTCACCCCTCCACTTT.

This clone was detected only once. The gene calls are TRBV10-1 and TRBJ1-4, with D possibly being TRBD1 (5 bases). V lost 2 bases to trimming and J lost 8 bases, with 12 bases between them. This CDR3 has 14 residues. Germline V lookup: CDR1 WNHNN, CDR2 SYGVQD (reference sequence). CDR3: CASSEDSLGEKLFF. CDR3 in DNA: TGCGCCAGCAGTGAGGACAGCCTGGGAGAAAAACTGTTTTTT.

The chain recombines TRBV9 with TRBJ2-1; TRBD1 matches 9 bases. The CDR3 is 14 amino acids. V dropped 3 bases and J dropped 7; count of bases not matched to a gene: 5. Germline CDR1 reads SGDLS; CDR2 reads YYNGEE. The CDR3 reads CASSDTGGGNEQFF. In DNA, the CDR3 is TGTGCCAGCAGCGATACAGGGGGCGGTAATGAGCAGTTCTTC.

This chain links TRBV5-4 with TRBJ2-2, with 8 bases matching TRBD2. The CDR3 extends over 16 amino acids. V lost 1 base, J lost 4 bases, and 6 bases stayed unmatched. Germline V gives CDR1 SGHNT, CDR2 YYREEE (reference sequence). The CDR3 protein is CASSLLLAAGTGELFF. DNA of the CDR3: TGTGCCAGCAGCTTGTTACTAGCGGCGGGCACCGGGGAGCTGTTTTTT.

V gene TRBV7-2 combines with J gene TRBJ2-3; 7 nucleotides line up with TRBD1. The CDR3 totals 14 residues. Germline V gives CDR1 SGHTA, CDR2 FQGNSA. V was clipped by 7 bases and J by 2 bases; unmatched bases: 6. The CDR3 DNA follows: TGTGCCAGCAACCGGGACAGCACCACAGATACGCAGTATTTT. It specifies CASNRDSTTDTQYF.

The rearrangement uses TRBV2 and TRBJ1-2; D perhaps matches TRBD1 (5 bases). Looked up from germline, CDR1 is SNHLY and CDR2 is FYNNEI. This CDR3 spans 12 amino acids. Trimming left V 7 bases short and J 1 base short, with 7 bases between. CDR3 bases: TGTGCCAGCACAGGGATTAACTATGGCTACACCTTC. It codes for CASTGINYGYTF.

J is TRBJ2-1 and V is TRBV27; 9 bases map to TRBD2. Germline V gene data show CDR1 as MNHEY and CDR2 as SMNVEV (reference sequence). V was pared by 2 bases and J by 5 bases, with 10 bases of the junction left unmatched. The CDR3 consists of 17 residues. The DNA of the CDR3 is TGTGCCAGCAGTTTAGCCCTAACTAGCGGGCTTAACAATGAGCAGTTCTTC. It translates to CASSLALTSGLNNEQFF.

The chain links TRBV18 to TRBJ2-3; perhaps TRBD2 as D (5 bases). In germline, CDR1 is KGHSH, CDR2 LQKENI. The V and J ends lost 4 bases and 5 bases respectively, with 16 bases between them. The CDR3 runs 15 residues. Here the CDR3 reads CASSQDLSVKDTQYF. CDR3 coding DNA: TGTGCCAGCTCACAGGACTTGTCGGTTAAAGATACGCAGTATTTT.

The chain combines TRBV11-3 with TRBJ2-1; D is perhaps TRBD2 (5 bases). Germline V gene lookup returns CDR1 SGHNT and CDR2 YENEEA. This CDR3 spans 17 amino acids. V gave up 0 bases and J gave up 0 bases, with 12 bases separating them. CDR3 in DNA: TGTGCCAGCAGCTTAGATTCTAGAGGGTCCTCCTACAATGAGCAGTTCTTC. Its translation: CASSLDSRGSSYNEQFF.

The genes are TRBV5-1 and TRBJ1-1, with TRBD1 identical over 7 bases. Germline CDR1 SGHRS, CDR2 YFSETQ. J gave up 4 bases and V 4 bases, and 10 bases lay outside the gene matches. CDR3 length equals 15 residues. CDR3 bases: TGCGCCAGCAGCACAGCATCTCAGGGGGGCACTGAAGCTTTCTTT. Residues: CASSTASQGGTEAFF.

The chain employs TRBV2 and TRBJ2-5, with unresolved D. This CDR3 has 14 residues. Germline loops: CDR1 SNHLY, CDR2 FYNNEI. Trimming took off 0 bases at V and 3 bases at J, with 8 bases between the two ends. The CDR3 DNA follows: TGTGCCAGCAGTGAAGCTAATCGAGAAGAGACCCAGTACTTC. It yields the protein CASSEANREETQYF.

This clone was observed once. The chain joins TRBV3-1 (or the pseudogene TRBV3-2) to TRBJ1-4, with 9 bases matching TRBD1. The CDR3 covers 17 residues. Germline lookup yields CDR1 LGHDT and CDR2 YNNKEL (reference sequence). The junction had 5 bases not matched to a gene; V was cut back by 0 bases and J by 3 bases. This CDR3 is CASSQDGDRAPNEKLFF. The CDR3 DNA reads TGTGCCAGCAGCCAAGATGGGGACAGGGCCCCTAATGAAAAACTGTTTTTT.

The chain is built from TRBV19 and TRBJ2-2; a possible D gene is TRBD2 (5 bases). CDR3 length: 15 amino acids. Trimming cost V 1 base and J 0 bases, with 6 bases left between them. Germline lookup yields CDR1 LNHDA and CDR2 SQIVND (reference sequence). CDR3 sequence reads: CASSIAGANTGELFF. The CDR3 bases are TGTGCCAGTAGTATAGCCGGGGCGAACACCGGGGAGCTGTTTTTT.

The CDR3 loop is CASSNPVSGANVLTF. The CDR3 DNA reads TGTGCCAGCAGTAACCCAGTCTCTGGGGCCAACGTCCTGACTTTC. The chain has TRBV6-2 or TRBV6-3 and TRBJ2-6; D call uncertain. The CDR3 is 15 amino acids. The germline V gene encodes CDR1 MNHEY and CDR2 SVGEGT. V was cut by 5 bases and J by 0 bases, with 8 bases left in between.

This clone occurred once. Other DNA sequences within the sample encode an identical CDR3. This chain joins TRBV18 and TRBJ2-7; 16 nucleotides align to TRBD2. Per germline, CDR1 KGHSH and CDR2 LQKENI. The CDR3 runs 17 residues. V shed 3 bases, J shed 1 base, and the junction held 3 bases outside the gene matches. CDR3 loop: CASSPGLAGGPSYEQYF. In DNA, the CDR3 is TGTGCCAGCTCACCGGGACTAGCGGGAGGGCCTTCCTACGAGCAGTACTTC.

The chain carries TRBV5-1 and TRBJ2-5; 9 nucleotides align to TRBD2. Germline assignment: CDR1 SGHRS and CDR2 YFSETQ. The CDR3 has 18 residues. The ends lost 0 bases at V and 2 bases at J; junction bases unmatched: 11. This CDR3 is CASSLEPAGGGNQETQYF. CDR3 sequence (DNA): TGCGCCAGCAGCTTGGAACCAGCGGGGGGCGGCAATCAAGAGACCCAGTACTTC.

The chain links TRBV30 to TRBJ1-3, with D possibly matching TRBD1 (5 bases). Trimming stripped 8 bases from V and 4 bases from J, with 15 bases between. The length of the CDR3 is 13 residues. CDR1 and CDR2 from the germline V gene are GTSNPN and SVGIG (reference sequence). The CDR3 nucleotides read TGTGCCCTAAGAGGGGAGGGGGGAAACACCATATATTTT. Its translation is CALRGEGGNTIYF.

The rearrangement joins TRBV7-9 to TRBJ2-1; 9 positions agree with TRBD1. J was trimmed by 9 bases and V by 5 bases; bases with no gene match: 14. CDR3 length equals 16 residues. CDR1 and CDR2 from the germline V gene are SEHNR and FQNEAQ (reference sequence). The CDR3 is CASSPETGGSGVEQFF. CDR3 bases: TGTGCCAGCAGCCCCGAGACAGGGGGGAGTGGGGTTGAGCAGTTCTTC.

The chain is built from TRBV5-8 and TRBJ2-2; D perhaps matches TRBD2 (5 bases). Trimming removed 1 base from V and 2 bases from J, with 9 bases in between. Germline CDR1 is SGHTS and CDR2 is YDEGEE. The CDR3 runs 15 residues. Here the CDR3 DNA reads TGTGCCAGCAGCTTGCTGGGGAGCAACACCGGGGAGCTGTTTTTT. Translating it yields CASSLLGSNTGELFF.

This clone occurred a few times. This rearrangement joins TRBV5-6 to TRBJ2-3; unclear D gene. V was cut by 4 bases and J by 0 bases, with 12 bases left in between. The CDR3 is 15 residues long. Per germline, CDR1 SGHDT and CDR2 YYEEEE. CDR3 sequence: CASSPSLTSTDTQYF. The CDR3 DNA reads as TGTGCCAGCAGCCCTTCCCTAACGAGCACAGATACGCAGTATTTT. Supplemented by reference TRBV5-6 and TRBJ2-3, the full variable domain reads DAGVTQSPTHLIKTRGQQVTLRCSPKSGHDTVSWYQQALGQGPQFIFQYYEEEERQRGNFPDRFSGHQFPNYSSELNVNALLLGDSALYLCASSPSLTSTDTQYFGPGTRLTVL.

The chain recombines TRBV7-9 with TRBJ1-2; the match to TRBD1 covers 7 bases. Germline trimming cut 2 bases from V and 3 bases from J; bases unmatched to any gene: 0. There are 13 residues in the CDR3. Per the germline V gene, CDR1 is SEHNR and CDR2 is FQNEAQ (reference sequence). The CDR3 DNA sequence: TGTGCCAGCAGCTTACAGGGGGACTATGGCTACACCTTC. Its protein is CASSLQGDYGYTF.